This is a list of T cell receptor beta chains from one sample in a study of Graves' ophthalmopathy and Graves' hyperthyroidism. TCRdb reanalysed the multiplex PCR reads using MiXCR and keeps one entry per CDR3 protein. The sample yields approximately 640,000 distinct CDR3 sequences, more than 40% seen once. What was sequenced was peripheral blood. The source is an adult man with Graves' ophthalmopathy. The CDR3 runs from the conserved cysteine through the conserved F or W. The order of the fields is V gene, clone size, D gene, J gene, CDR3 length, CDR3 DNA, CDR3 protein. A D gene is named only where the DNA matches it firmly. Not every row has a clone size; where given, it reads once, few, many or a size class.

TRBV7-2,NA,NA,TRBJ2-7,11,TGTGCCAGCAGCTTAGTGTACGAGCAGCACTTC,CASSLVYEQHF
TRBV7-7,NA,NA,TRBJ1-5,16,TGTGCCAGCAGCCCGGGGGGAGCGGGAGGCCAAGAGACCCAGCATTTT,CASSPGGAGGQETQHF
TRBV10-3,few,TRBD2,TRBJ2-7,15,TGTGCCATCAGTGACGGGACTACAGTCTCCTACGAGCAGTACTTC,CAISDGTTVSYEQYF
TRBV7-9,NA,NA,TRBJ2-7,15,TGTGCCAGCAGTATCAGACCCTGGGGTCACTACGAGCAGTACTTC,CASSIRPWGHYEQYF
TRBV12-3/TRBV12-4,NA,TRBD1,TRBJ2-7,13,TGTGCCAGCAGGCGGGACAGGGAGGGCGAGCAGTACTTC,CASRRDREGEQYF
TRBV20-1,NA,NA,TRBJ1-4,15,TGCAGTGCCAAACTTAGCGGGGCTGGAAATGAAAAACTGTTTTTT,CSAKLSGAGNEKLFF
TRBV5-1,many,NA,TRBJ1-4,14,TGCGCCAGCAGCTTGACAGGCGTTAATGAAAAACTGTTTTTT,CASSLTGVNEKLFF
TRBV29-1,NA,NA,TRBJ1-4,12,TGCAGCGGTGTGTCGGGAGGGGAAAAACTGTTTTTT,CSGVSGGEKLFF
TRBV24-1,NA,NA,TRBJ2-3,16,TGTGCCAGCAGTTTAAAGGTGGCAGCTAGCACAGATACGCAGTATTTT,CASSLKVAASTDTQYF
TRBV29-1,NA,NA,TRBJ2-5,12,TGCAGCGTTGAAAATCAGGGAGAGACCCAGTACTTC,CSVENQGETQYF
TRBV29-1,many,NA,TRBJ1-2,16,TGCAGCGTTGGGCCCGCTGGGGGGGGTCCGAGGTATGGCTACACCTTC,CSVGPAGGGPRYGYTF
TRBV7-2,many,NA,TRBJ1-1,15,TGTGCCAGCAGCGCTAGCGGGACTTTGAACACTGAAGCTTTCTTT,CASSASGTLNTEAFF
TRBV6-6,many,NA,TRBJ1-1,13,TGTGCCAGCAGTGAAGGTCCCACCAGCGCGGCTTTCTTT,CASSEGPTSAAFF
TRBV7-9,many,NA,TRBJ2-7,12,TGTGCCAGCAGCTTAGTTAGCTACGAGCAGTACTTC,CASSLVSYEQYF
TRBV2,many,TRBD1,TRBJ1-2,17,TGTGCCAGCAGTGAAGCGCTGGCAGGGGGGGGTGAGAATGGCTACACCTTC,CASSEALAGGGENGYTF
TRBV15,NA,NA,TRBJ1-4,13,TGTGCCACCAGCAGAGAAGGACAGGAAAAACTGTTTTTT,CATSREGQEKLFF
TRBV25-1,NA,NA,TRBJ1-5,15,TGTGCCAGCAGTGCCTCCGACTATAGCAATCAGCCCCAGCATTTT,CASSASDYSNQPQHF
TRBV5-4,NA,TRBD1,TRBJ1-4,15,TGTGCCAGCAGCCCCAGACAGGGCTCTAATGAAAAACTGTTTTTT,CASSPRQGSNEKLFF
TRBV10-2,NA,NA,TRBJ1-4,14,TGCGCCAGCAGGGATGGAGGGAGGGGTGAAAAACTGTTTTTT,CASRDGGRGEKLFF
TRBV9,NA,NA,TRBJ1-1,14,TGTGCCAGCGGCGTAGGGGGGCGCGACACTGAAGCTTTCTTT,CASGVGGRDTEAFF
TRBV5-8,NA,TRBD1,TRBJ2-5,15,TGTGCCAGCAGCATCGGACAGGGGGCAGGGGAGACCCAGTACTTC,CASSIGQGAGETQYF
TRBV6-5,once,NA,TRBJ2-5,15,TGTGCCAGCACTGTGGACAGCAAAAGAGGTCAGCCCCAGTACTTC,CASTVDSKRGQPQYF
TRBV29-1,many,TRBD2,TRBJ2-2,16,TGCAGCGTTGAAGATCAGACTAGCGGGAGTGCCGGGGAGCTGTTTTTT,CSVEDQTSGSAGELFF
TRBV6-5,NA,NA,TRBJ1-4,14,TGTGCCAGCGCCCGGGGGGTTTATAATGAAAAACTGTTTTTT,CASARGVYNEKLFF